A selection of T cell receptor beta chains follows, all from one sample in a study of blood T cell repertoires in COVID-19. This table comes from immunoSEQ multiplex PCR, and its TCRdb copy is limited to in-frame clones, with some not included. The sample has 90,000 to 130,000 clones, 60% to 80% seen once; the top ten hold about a sixth. Sequencing was performed on peripheral blood. These receptors originate from a woman of 80 years or more with active or convalescent COVID-19. CDR3s include the opening cysteine and the closing phenylalanine or tryptophan. The D gene is left open where the match is weak. Only part of the rows carry a size: once, few, many, or a class if the clone is expanded.

TRBV27,16,once,TRBJ2-3,TRBD2,TGTGCCAGCAGTGCACTAGCGGGAGAAGGGACAGATACGCAGTATTTT,CASSALAGEGTDTQYF
TRBV5-6,16,-,TRBJ1-1,TRBD1,TGTGCCAGCAGCTCCCGCCCCTGGACAGGGGACACTGAAGCTTTCTTT,CASSSRPWTGDTEAFF
TRBV12-2,20,-,TRBJ1-1,-,TGTGCAAGTCGCTTAGTTCCCAACCCATCGGACAGGGGAAAGAACACTGAAGCTTTCTTT,CASRLVPNPSDRGKNTEAFF
TRBV14,13,-,TRBJ2-1,-,TGTGCCAGCAGCCAAGGGGGCACCTATAAGCAGTTCTTC,CASSQGGTYKQFF
TRBV18,16,once,TRBJ1-3,-,TGTGCCAGCTCACCACGTGAGAGCTACTCTGGAAACACCATATATTTT,CASSPRESYSGNTIYF
TRBV24-1,14,-,TRBJ1-5,TRBD1,TGTGCCACCAGTGATTGGACAGGGCGGGAGCCCCAGCATTTT,CATSDWTGREPQHF
TRBV5-1,14,-,TRBJ2-3,-,TGCGCCAGCAGCTTGGGGCAGAACACAGATACGCAGTATTTT,CASSLGQNTDTQYF
TRBV5-1,13,-,TRBJ1-4,TRBD1,TGCGCCAGCGCGCCGGGACAGGGGGAAAAACTGTTTTTT,CASAPGQGEKLFF
TRBV5-1,14,-,TRBJ1-5,TRBD1,TGCGCCAGCAGTCTCGGACAGGGGTTACAGCCCCAGCATTTT,CASSLGQGLQPQHF
TRBV6-6,14,-,TRBJ2-7,-,TGTGCCAGCAGTTATACCCTCCCAGGATACGAGCAGTACTTC,CASSYTLPGYEQYF
TRBV7-2,16,-,TRBJ1-6,TRBD1,TGTGCCAGCAGCGAACGCTCCGGGACAGCGTCCTCACCCCTCCACTTT,CASSERSGTASSPLHF
TRBV5-1,18,-,TRBJ2-1,TRBD2,TGCGCCAGCAGCTTGGGACTAGCGGAATCGAGCTCCTACAATGAGCAGTTCTTC,CASSLGLAESSSYNEQFF
TRBV7-2,17,-,TRBJ2-1,TRBD2,TGTGCCAGCAGCTTAGTATCCGGGACTAGCGGGAGTCATGAGCAGTTCTTC,CASSLVSGTSGSHEQFF
TRBV24-1,15,-,TRBJ2-1,TRBD2,TGTGCCACCAGTGGGCTAGCGGAATCCTACAATGAGCAGTTCTTC,CATSGLAESYNEQFF
TRBV7-9,18,few,TRBJ1-4,-,TGTGCCAGCAGCACACCTATGACAGCTAGGGCAACTAATGAAAAACTGTTTTTT,CASSTPMTARATNEKLFF
TRBV15,16,-,TRBJ2-1,TRBD2,TGTGCCACCAGCAGAGGACTAGCGGCCCGCTACAATGAGCAGTTCTTC,CATSRGLAARYNEQFF
TRBV7-9,13,-,TRBJ2-5,-,TGTGCCAGCAGCTTATATGAGGGAGAGACCCAGTACTTC,CASSLYEGETQYF
TRBV14,14,-,TRBJ1-2,-,TGTGCCAGCAGCCGCGACAGGACGGGCTATGGCTACACCTTC,CASSRDRTGYGYTF
TRBV29-1,12,-,TRBJ2-5,-,TGCAGCGTTGGGGTAGCGGAAGAGACCCAGTACTTC,CSVGVAEETQYF
TRBV5-1,15,-,TRBJ1-2,-,TGCGCCAGCAGCTTGGGTCCGGGGTGGAACTATGGCTACACCTTC,CASSLGPGWNYGYTF
TRBV3-1/TRBV3-2,15,-,TRBJ2-1,TRBD2,TGTGCCAGCAGCCGACTAGCGGGAGGGGACAATGAGCAGTTCTTC,CASSRLAGGDNEQFF
TRBV2,12,-,TRBJ1-1,-,TGTGCCAGCAGGGCCACGAACACTGAAGCTTTCTTT,CASRATNTEAFF
TRBV9,17,-,TRBJ2-3,TRBD2,TGTGCCAGCAGCGTGGGACTAGCGGAAACAAGCACAGATACGCAGTATTTT,CASSVGLAETSTDTQYF
TRBV5-6,15,few,TRBJ2-7,-,TGTGCCAGCAGCTTGCGACAGCCGGGCTCCTACGAGCAGTACTTC,CASSLRQPGSYEQYF
TRBV5-1,16,-,TRBJ2-2,TRBD1,TGCGCCAGCAGCTTGATTGTGGGACAGGGGTTCGGGGAGCTGTTTTTT,CASSLIVGQGFGELFF
TRBV28,14,-,TRBJ2-5,-,TGTGCCAGCAGTCGAGGGGGGGGGAAAAAGACCCAGTACTTC,CASSRGGGKKTQYF
TRBV19,15,-,TRBJ1-2,-,TGTGCCAGTAGTAACGTGGGTGGGCAGGTCTATGGCTACACCTTC,CASSNVGGQVYGYTF
TRBV10-3,16,-,TRBJ2-5,-,TGTGCCATCAGTGACCACGGCACTAGCAGGTTGGAGACCCAGTACTTC,CAISDHGTSRLETQYF
TRBV5-1,16,-,TRBJ1-2,-,TGCGCCAGCAGCTTTCACAGGGAACCGTCGAACTATGGCTACACCTTC,CASSFHREPSNYGYTF
TRBV2,14,-,TRBJ2-7,TRBD2,TGTGCCAGCAGGGGCCGGGACTACTCCTACGAGCAGTACTTC,CASRGRDYSYEQYF
TRBV28,16,-,TRBJ2-2,TRBD2,TGTGCCAGCAGTTCGGCGGGAGTCGCGAACACCGGGGAGCTGTTTTTT,CASSSAGVANTGELFF
TRBV10-2,13,few,TRBJ2-7,TRBD1,TGCGCCAGCAGTAAGGGACAGTCCCTCGAGCAGTACTTC,CASSKGQSLEQYF
TRBV2,19,-,TRBJ2-3,TRBD2,TGTGCCAGCAGTGAAATAACCGGGACTAGCGGGTACAGCACAGATACGCAGTATTTT,CASSEITGTSGYSTDTQYF
TRBV18,13,-,TRBJ1-4,TRBD1,TGTGCCAGCTCACCAGAACAGGGGCATAAACTGTTTTTT,CASSPEQGHKLFF
TRBV23-1,17,once,TRBJ2-7,TRBD1,TGCGCCAGCAGTCAATCCCTTCAGGGGGATGGGATCTACGAGCAGTACTTC,CASSQSLQGDGIYEQYF
TRBV14,13,once,TRBJ2-2,-,TGTGCCAGCAGCCAACGGTCCCCCGGGGAGCTGTTTTTT,CASSQRSPGELFF
TRBV29-1,13,-,TRBJ1-2,-,TGCAGCGTTGCCTTGTTCAGGTTCTATGGCTACACCTTC,CSVALFRFYGYTF
TRBV7-9,14,few,TRBJ2-1,TRBD2,TGTGCCAGCAGCTTACTAGCGGGGTACAATGAGCAGTTCTTC,CASSLLAGYNEQFF
TRBV28,15,-,TRBJ2-1,TRBD2,TGTGCCAGCACTAAGTGGACTAGCGGCTACAATGAGCAGTTCTTC,CASTKWTSGYNEQFF
TRBV5-4,17,-,TRBJ1-2,TRBD1,TGTGCCAGCAGCCCTGGAAACCCGGGACAGGGATTCTTTGGCTACACCTTC,CASSPGNPGQGFFGYTF
TRBV27,16,-,TRBJ2-1,TRBD2,TGTGCCAGCAGTCCGAACCTAGCGGGAGATTACAATGAGCAGTTCTTC,CASSPNLAGDYNEQFF
TRBV18,13,-,TRBJ2-7,-,TGTGCCAGCTCACCTACCAGGCTCTACGAGCAGTACTTC,CASSPTRLYEQYF
TRBV10-3,16,-,TRBJ2-2,TRBD1,TGTGCCATCAGGACAGGGGACCGAGGGGACACCGGGGAGCTGTTTTTT,CAIRTGDRGDTGELFF
TRBV6-2/TRBV6-3,16,-,TRBJ2-3,-,TGTGCCAGCAGTTACAGCCCGACATCCTACACAGATACGCAGTATTTT,CASSYSPTSYTDTQYF
TRBV18,17,few,TRBJ2-2,TRBD2,TGTGCCAGCTCACCGGAACGAGCGGGGGACTCTACCGGGGAGCTGTTTTTT,CASSPERAGDSTGELFF
TRBV30,12,-,TRBJ1-5,-,TGTGCCTGGAGTGCCGCCGTCGGGCCCCAGCATTTT,CAWSAAVGPQHF
TRBV5-4,13,-,TRBJ2-1,TRBD1,TGTGCCAGCAGCTTGGACAGGGGCAATGAGCAGTTCTTC,CASSLDRGNEQFF
TRBV6-5,14,-,TRBJ2-3,TRBD2,TGTGCCAGCAGTTATCTGACTAGCGGGACGACGCAGTATTTT,CASSYLTSGTTQYF
TRBV14,16,-,TRBJ1-6,-,TGTGCCAGCAGCCAAGATTTGGCAGGGGCGAATTCACCCCTCCACTTT,CASSQDLAGANSPLHF
TRBV29-1,15,-,TRBJ2-3,TRBD2,TGCAGCGTTGAGGGTCCCAGCGGGAGAGTAGATACGCAGTATTTT,CSVEGPSGRVDTQYF
TRBV18,17,-,TRBJ1-2,-,TGTGCCAGCTCACCACCAATGCACACCAGGGGTTTGAGCGGCTACACCTTC,CASSPPMHTRGLSGYTF
TRBV18,15,-,TRBJ2-7,TRBD1,TGTGCCAGCTCACGGCGGACAGGGAGCTCCTACGAGCAGTACTTC,CASSRRTGSSYEQYF
TRBV5-1,16,-,TRBJ2-6,TRBD2,TGCGCCAGCTCGACTAGCGGGAGCCCTGGGGCCAACGTCCTGACTTTC,CASSTSGSPGANVLTF
TRBV29-1,10,-,TRBJ2-1,TRBD2,TGCAGCGGCGGGAGCAATGAGCAGTTCTTC,CSGGSNEQFF
TRBV5-1,14,-,TRBJ1-2,TRBD1,TGCGCCAGCAGCGCACAGGGGAGTATCGATGGCTACACCTTC,CASSAQGSIDGYTF
TRBV7-2,15,-,TRBJ2-1,-,TGTGCCAGCAGCTTAGGGCTAGTTAGGGGCAATGAGCAGTTCTTC,CASSLGLVRGNEQFF
TRBV5-1,15,-,TRBJ2-1,TRBD2,TGCGCCAGCAGCGCCGGGACTAGCGATTACAATGAGCAGTTCTTC,CASSAGTSDYNEQFF
TRBV7-9,16,-,TRBJ1-2,-,TGTGCCAGCAGCGCCTGGGGGCTACTAACAAACTATGGCTACACCTTC,CASSAWGLLTNYGYTF
TRBV6-1,18,-,TRBJ1-4,TRBD1,TGTGCCAGCAGTGATATCTTAGGACAGGGGACTTCTAATGAAAAACTGTTTTTT,CASSDILGQGTSNEKLFF
TRBV5-4,16,-,TRBJ2-2,TRBD1,TGTGCCAGCAGCTTGGGAGGGACAGGGAACACCGGGGAGCTGTTTTTT,CASSLGGTGNTGELFF